This T cell receptor beta chain was observed in a study of T-cell memory formation after mild COVID-19. Whole-study context: TCR clusters showed largely donor specificity. Regarding the study as a whole: Within pre-infection memory, some responding clones were found, suggesting cross-reactive memory joined. CD4+ contracting clones lay mainly in CM and EM, CD8+ ones in EMRA.

CDR1 and CDR2 from the germline V gene are SGHTA and FQGNSA. V lost 0 bases, J lost 6 bases, and 6 bases lay in between. The CDR3 runs 12 residues. In its sample, this clonotype was seen a few times. What it binds is not known. Using constant-segment primers, 5'RACE produced TCR alpha and TCR beta cDNA libraries carrying sample barcodes and UMIs. Each CDR3 protein gets one entry after TCRdb re-called the 5' RACE reads with MiXCR. The data hold around 140,000 distinct CDR3 sequences, with over 15% observed a single time. Sequenced material: PBMCs or a T cell subset sorted from them (not recorded which). This TCR derives from an adult woman who had mild COVID-19 (a few samples of this study predate the infection). Cell type and time point are not known. V is TRBV7-2 and J is TRBJ2-7, with D unresolved. This CDR3 reads CASSLAFGEQYF. The CDR3, as DNA: TGTGCCAGCAGCTTAGCTTTCGGCGAGCAGTACTTC.